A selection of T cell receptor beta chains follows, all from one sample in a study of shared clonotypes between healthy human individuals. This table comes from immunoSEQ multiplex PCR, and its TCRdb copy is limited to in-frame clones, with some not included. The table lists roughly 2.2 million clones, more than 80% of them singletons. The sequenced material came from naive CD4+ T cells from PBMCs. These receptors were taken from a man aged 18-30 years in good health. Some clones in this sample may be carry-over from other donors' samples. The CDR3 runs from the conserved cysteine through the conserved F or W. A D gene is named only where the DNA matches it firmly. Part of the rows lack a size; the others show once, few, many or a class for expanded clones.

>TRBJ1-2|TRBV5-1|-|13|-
CASMPGLDYGYTF
TGCGCCAGCATGCCGGGACTAGACTATGGCTACACCTTC
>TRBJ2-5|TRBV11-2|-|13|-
CASSLGERETQYF
TGTGCCAGCAGCTTAGGGGAACGGGAGACCCAGTACTTC
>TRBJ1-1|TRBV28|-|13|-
CASTQFAVSEAFF
TGTGCCAGCACCCAGTTTGCAGTTTCTGAAGCTTTCTTT
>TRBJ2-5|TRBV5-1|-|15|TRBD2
CASRPGLAGGETQYF
TGCGCCAGCAGACCCGGACTAGCGGGAGGGGAGACCCAGTACTTC
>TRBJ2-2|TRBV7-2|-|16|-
CASSPQGPKNTGELFF
TGTGCCAGCAGCCCCCAGGGACCAAAGAACACCGGGGAGCTGTTTTTT
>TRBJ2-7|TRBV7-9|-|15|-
CASSSLGAGNYEQYF
TGTGCCAGCAGCTCCCTCGGTGCAGGGAACTACGAGCAGTACTTC
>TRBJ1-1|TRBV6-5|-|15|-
CASSYSTARHTEAFF
TGTGCCAGCAGTTACTCGACAGCCCGACACACTGAAGCTTTCTTT
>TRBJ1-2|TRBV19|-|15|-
CASHRADRPNYGYTF
TGTGCCAGTCACCGGGCAGACCGACCTAACTATGGCTACACCTTC
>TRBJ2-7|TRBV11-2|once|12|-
CASSAHIGEQYF
TGTGCCAGCAGCGCCCATATCGGGGAGCAGTACTTC
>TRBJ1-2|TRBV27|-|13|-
CASSRGGNYGYTF
TGTGCCAGCAGTAGAGGGGGTAACTATGGCTACACCTTC
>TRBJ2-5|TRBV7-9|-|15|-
CASSLYNEVGGTQYF
TGTGCCAGCAGCTTATACAATGAGGTGGGAGGGACCCAGTACTTC
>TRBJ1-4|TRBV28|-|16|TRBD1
CASSSGGSAFNEKLFF
TGTGCCAGCAGTTCAGGGGGTTCGGCCTTTAATGAAAAACTGTTTTTT
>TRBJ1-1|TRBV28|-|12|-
CASSAGSTEAFF
TGTGCCAGCAGCGCAGGGTCCACTGAAGCTTTCTTT
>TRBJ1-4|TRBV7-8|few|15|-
CASSLRQTGDEKLFF
TGTGCCAGCAGCTTAAGACAGACTGGTGATGAAAAACTGTTTTTT
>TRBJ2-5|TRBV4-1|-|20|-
CASSQDVSFTGQKDVQTQYF
TGCGCCAGCAGCCAAGATGTGAGTTTCACGGGCCAAAAGGACGTACAGACCCAGTACTTC
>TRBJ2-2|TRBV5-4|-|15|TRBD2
CASSSGTSLTGELFF
TGTGCCAGCAGTTCCGGGACTAGCTTAACCGGGGAGCTGTTTTTT
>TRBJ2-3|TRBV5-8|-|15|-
CASKLPLSSTDTQYF
TGTGCCAGCAAACTCCCCCTTAGTTCCACAGATACGCAGTATTTT
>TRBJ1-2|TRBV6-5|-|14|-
CASSYWDNRYGYTF
TGTGCCAGCAGTTACTGGGACAACCGATATGGCTACACCTTC
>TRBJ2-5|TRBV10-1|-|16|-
CASMSGWGGGQETQYF
TGCGCCAGCATGAGTGGGTGGGGCGGCGGTCAAGAGACCCAGTACTTC
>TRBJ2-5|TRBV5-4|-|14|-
CASSLGSYRETQYF
TGTGCCAGCAGCTTGGGGTCATACCGGGAGACCCAGTACTTC
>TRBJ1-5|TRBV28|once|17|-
CASSLVLTSPGNQPQHF
TGTGCCAGCAGTTTGGTTTTGACATCGCCAGGCAATCAGCCCCAGCATTTT
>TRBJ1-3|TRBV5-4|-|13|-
CASSKTWGSTIYF
TGTGCCAGCAGCAAGACGTGGGGTTCGACCATATATTTT
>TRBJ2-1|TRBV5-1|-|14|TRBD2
CASSLGLAGGEQFF
TGCGCCAGCAGCCTGGGACTAGCGGGAGGGGAACAGTTCTTC
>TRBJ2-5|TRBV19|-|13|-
CASSIGRGETQYF
TGTGCCAGTAGTATAGGTAGGGGAGAGACCCAGTACTTC
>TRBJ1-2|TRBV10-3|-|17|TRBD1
CAISDGGEGAWDYGYTF
TGTGCCATCAGTGATGGCGGCGAGGGGGCATGGGACTATGGCTACACCTTC
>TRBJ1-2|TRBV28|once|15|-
CASSSPGGPNYGYTF
TGTGCCAGCAGTTCCCCCGGCGGACCTAACTATGGCTACACCTTC
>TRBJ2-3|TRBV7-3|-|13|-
CASSLAIKDTQYF
TGTGCCAGCAGCTTAGCCATAAAGGATACGCAGTATTTT
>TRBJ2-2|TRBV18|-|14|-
CASRRALDTGELFF
TGTGCCAGCCGACGAGCGTTGGACACCGGGGAGCTGTTTTTT
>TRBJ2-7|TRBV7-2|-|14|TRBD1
CASTSDRGSYEQYF
TGTGCCAGCACCTCGGACAGGGGGTCCTACGAGCAGTACTTC
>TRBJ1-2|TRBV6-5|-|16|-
CASSYRGSSRDYGYTF
TGTGCCAGCAGTTACCGAGGGTCCAGTCGAGACTATGGCTACACCTTC
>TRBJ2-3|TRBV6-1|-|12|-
CASSEAGDTQYF
TGTGCCAGCAGTGAAGCGGGAGATACGCAGTATTTT
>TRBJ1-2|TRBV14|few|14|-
CASSQVQDAYGYTF
TGTGCCAGCAGCCAAGTCCAGGACGCTTATGGCTACACCTTC
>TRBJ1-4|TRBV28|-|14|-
CASRTGGVGEKLFF
TGTGCCAGCAGAACGGGGGGGGTCGGTGAAAAACTGTTTTTT
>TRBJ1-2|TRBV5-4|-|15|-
CASSERRGPNYGYTF
TGTGCCAGCAGCGAGCGGCGGGGGCCAAACTATGGCTACACCTTC
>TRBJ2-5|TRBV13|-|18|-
CASSLGLTSDYLQETQYF
TGTGCCAGCAGCTTAGGCCTAACTTCGGACTACCTCCAAGAGACCCAGTACTTC
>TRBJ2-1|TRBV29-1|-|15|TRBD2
CSDRGEGRFYNEQFF
TGCAGCGATCGGGGGGAGGGGAGATTCTACAATGAGCAGTTCTTC
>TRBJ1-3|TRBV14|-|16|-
CASSQWGMGSGNTIYF
TGTGCCAGCAGCCAGTGGGGCATGGGGTCTGGAAACACCATATATTTT
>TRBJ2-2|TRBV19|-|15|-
CASSLSAPNTGELFF
TGTGCCAGTAGTTTAAGCGCTCCGAACACCGGGGAGCTGTTTTTT
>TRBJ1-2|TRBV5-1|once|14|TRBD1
CASSTRTGRDGYTF
TGCGCCAGCAGCACGCGGACAGGGAGGGATGGCTACACCTTC
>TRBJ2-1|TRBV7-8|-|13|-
CASSLELGVGRFF
TGTGCCAGCAGCTTAGAGTTGGGGGTGGGGCGGTTCTTC
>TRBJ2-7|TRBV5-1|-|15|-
CASNGGSRDSYEQYF
TGCGCCAGCAACGGTGGTAGCAGGGACTCCTACGAGCAGTACTTC
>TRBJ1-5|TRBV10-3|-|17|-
CAISNPTDSDVGQPQHF
TGTGCCATCAGCAACCCGACCGACAGCGATGTCGGACAGCCCCAGCATTTT